This TCR beta chain is drawn from a study of blood T cell repertoires in COVID-19. Clones were sequenced by immunoSEQ multiplex PCR, and TCRdb holds only the in-frame ones, with some missing. Of roughly 440,000 clones in the sample, more than 70% were seen once. Germline CDR1 reads LNHDA; CDR2 reads SQIVND (reference sequence). J lost 7 bases, V lost 7 bases, and 8 bases had no gene match. The length of the CDR3 is 15 residues. The receptor was derived from a woman aged 50 to 60 with COVID-19, enrolled during active disease. J is TRBJ1-6 and V is TRBV19; 9 positions agree with TRBD1. Material for sequencing was peripheral blood. This CDR3 reads CASTPQTGGNSPLHF. CDR3 nucleotide sequence: TGTGCCAGTACCCCCCAGACAGGGGGGAATTCACCCCTCCACTTT.